This passage covers 27 T cell receptor beta chains from one sample sequenced in a study of T cells after yellow fever vaccination. TCRdb re-called the 5' RACE reads with MiXCR, one entry per CDR3 protein. The table lists 400,000 to 450,000 distinct CDR3 sequences, under 20% of them singletons. The material sequenced was PBMCs, taken before the yellow fever booster vaccination. The receptors derive from a man younger than 35 who received the YFV17D yellow fever vaccine.

CDR3 nucleotides: TGTGCCAGCAGACAGACCACTAACTATGGCTACACCTTC. Amino acid sequence: CASRQTTNYGYTF. V usage is TRBV12-3 or TRBV12-4 and J usage is TRBJ1-2, with D hard to call. This CDR3 comprises 13 residues. V was shortened by 6 bases and J by 0 bases, with 8 bases between the two germline ends.

Comment on this clonotype: Relative to the germline gene, one junction end is altered; a read error may explain this. The CDR3 nucleotides read TGTGCTAGCAGCTCTTTCCTTGGGGCCAACGTCCTGACTTTC. Translation: CASSSFLGANVLTF. V and J are TRBV7-7 and TRBJ2-6; D remains ambiguous. Germline V gene data show CDR1 as SSHAT and CDR2 as FNYEAQ (reference sequence). This CDR3 contains 14 residues.

The chain joins TRBV5-1 to TRBJ1-2, with TRBD1 as a possible D gene (6 bases). This CDR3 spans 14 amino acids. Between the trimmed V and J ends, which lost 5 bases and 3 bases, there was a span of 14 bases. CDR1 is SGHRS, CDR2 YFSETQ, per germline. Here the CDR3 DNA reads TGCGCCAGCAGGTTCGACGGACAGTACTATGGCTACACCTTC. Translating it yields CASRFDGQYYGYTF.

The chain employs TRBV27 and TRBJ1-1, with 7 bases that match TRBD1. V lost 6 bases and J lost 6; bases outside the gene matches: 13. CDR3 length: 15 amino acids. CDR1 and CDR2 from the germline V gene are MNHEY and SMNVEV (reference sequence). CDR3 DNA: TGTGCCAGCAGCGCGACCCCACAGGGGTTACCTGAAGCTTTCTTT. This sequence encodes CASSATPQGLPEAFF.

This clonotype was detected a few times. The chain joins TRBV5-1 to TRBJ1-2; D is unclear. CDR1 and CDR2 from the germline V gene are SGHRS and YFSETQ. The length of the CDR3 is 14 residues. Trimming removed 3 bases from V and 6 bases from J, with 15 bases in between. CDR3 sequence reads: CASSSGRTEDGYTF. CDR3 DNA sequence: TGCGCCAGCAGCTCCGGGAGGACGGAGGATGGCTACACCTTC.

The V gene is TRBV2, the J gene TRBJ1-1; D gene unclear. Germline CDR1 SNHLY, CDR2 FYNNEI. The CDR3 covers 13 residues. Trimming removed 7 bases from V and 2 bases from J, with 11 bases in between. The CDR3 sequence: CASTRHPNTEAFF. The CDR3 DNA reads as TGTGCCAGCACCCGACATCCCAACACTGAAGCTTTCTTT.

This clonotype was seen a few times. The chain joins TRBV4-1 to TRBJ2-7, with 7 bases lining up with TRBD1. The germline CDR1 and CDR2 sequences are MGHRA and YSYEKL. J lost 4 bases, V lost 4 bases, and 4 bases had no gene match. The CDR3 is 13 residues long. The CDR3 is CASSPMTGYEQYV. The CDR3 DNA reads as TGCGCCAGCAGCCCTATGACAGGGTACGAGCAGTACGTC.

This clonotype occurred a few times. V usage is TRBV6-6 and J usage is TRBJ2-2; D remains ambiguous. From germline, CDR1 is MNHNY and CDR2 SVGAGI (reference sequence). Deletions cut 7 bases from V and 0 bases from J, with 6 bases between. CDR3 length: 13 amino acids. CDR3 DNA sequence: TGTGCCAGCACCAGATCGAACACCGGGGAGCTGTTTTTT. Its translation is CASTRSNTGELFF.

The chain links TRBV7-3 to TRBJ2-3, with TRBD2 matching over 7 bases. The V gene's germline CDR1 is SGHTA and CDR2 FQGTGA. Unmatched junction bases numbered 4, after V lost 5 bases and J lost 5 bases. The CDR3 consists of 13 residues. The CDR3 loop reads CASSGGGLDTQYF. CDR3 DNA sequence: TGTGCCAGCAGCGGGGGGGGATTAGATACGCAGTATTTT.

The chain carries TRBV10-3 and TRBJ2-7, with 11 positions matching TRBD2. CDR1 and CDR2 (germline): ENHRY, SYGVKD. This CDR3 contains 14 residues. V gave up 4 bases and J gave up 6 bases; unmatched junction bases: 5. The CDR3 DNA reads as TGTGCCATCAGTGTGTACGGGACTAGCGGCGAGCAGTACTTC. Amino acids: CAISVYGTSGEQYF.

V gene TRBV6-6 combines with J gene TRBJ1-6; D might be TRBD1 (6 bases). The CDR3 contains 17 residues. The germline V and J ends were trimmed by 2 bases and 4 bases, with 15 bases remaining between them. Germline lookup yields CDR1 MNHNY and CDR2 SVGAGI (reference sequence). The chain's CDR3 is CASSYGGPAQYNSPLHF. The CDR3 bases are TGTGCCAGCAGTTACGGGGGGCCAGCACAGTATAATTCACCCCTCCACTTT.

In this sample, this clonotype turned up a few times. The genes are TRBV7-8 and TRBJ1-4; D uncertain. Germline-derived CDR1 and CDR2 are SGHVS and FQNEAQ. V dropped 1 base and J dropped 4 bases, with 10 bases sitting between them. This CDR3 has 15 amino acids. CDR3 loop: CASSLVAAGNEKLFF. DNA of the CDR3: TGTGCCAGCAGCTTAGTGGCAGCTGGTAATGAAAAACTGTTTTTT. Supplemented by reference TRBV7-8 and TRBJ1-4, the full variable domain reads GAGVSQSPRYKVAKRGQDVALRCDPISGHVSLFWYQQALGQGPEFLTYFQNEAQLDKSGLPSDRFFAERPEGSVSTLKIQRTQQEDSAVYLCASSLVAAGNEKLFFGSGTQLSVL.

V usage is TRBV6-5 and J usage is TRBJ1-2; 7 bases agree with TRBD1. The J segment lost 4 bases and the V segment lost 6 bases, leaving 14 bases of the junction unmatched. The CDR3 loop spans 16 amino acids. Germline CDR1 reads MNHEY; CDR2 reads SVGAGI. CDR3 loop: CASRRDPGQLIYGYTF. In DNA, the CDR3 is TGTGCCAGCAGACGCGATCCGGGACAGCTAATCTATGGCTACACCTTC.

In its sample, this clonotype was seen many times. The V call is TRBV5-1, the J call TRBJ2-3, with 8 bases that match TRBD1. The junction had 2 bases not matched to a gene; V was cut back by 4 bases and J by 1 base. CDR1 is SGHRS and CDR2 is YFSETQ in the germline V gene. CDR3 length: 14 amino acids. The CDR3 bases are TGCGCCAGCAGCGTGGGACAGGGCACAGATACGCAGTATTTT. It specifies CASSVGQGTDTQYF.

This clonotype showed up just a few times. V gene TRBV6-5 combines with J gene TRBJ2-4; D ambiguous. The CDR3 totals 14 residues. In germline, CDR1 is MNHEY, CDR2 SVGAGI. V lost 2 bases and J 9 bases, leaving 14 bases between the germline ends. CDR3 nucleotide sequence: TGTGCCAGCAGTTACGATGGATTTGGTTCCATTCAGTACTTC. Translating gives CASSYDGFGSIQYF.

The V call is TRBV10-3, the J call TRBJ2-5; maybe TRBD1 (6 bases). The CDR3 has 17 amino acids. The germline V gene encodes CDR1 ENHRY and CDR2 SYGVKD. The V and J ends lost 5 bases and 1 base respectively, with 20 bases between them. CDR3 region: CAISSSDRPKSQETQYF. The CDR3 bases are TGTGCCATCAGTTCCTCCGACAGGCCCAAGTCCCAAGAGACCCAGTACTTC.

Only a few counts were recorded for this clonotype. The CDR3 region is CASSHEAWTEAFF. The CDR3 DNA sequence: TGTGCCAGCAGCCATGAGGCGTGGACTGAAGCTTTCTTT. The rearrangement links TRBV16 to TRBJ1-1; D remains unclear. Trimming pared 3 bases from V and 5 bases from J, leaving 10 bases between. This CDR3 comprises 13 residues. Germline loops: CDR1 KGHSY, CDR2 FQNENV. The full variable domain, completed using reference TRBV16 and TRBJ1-1, is GEEVAQTPKHLVRGEGQKAKLYCAPIKGHSYVFWYQQVLKNEFKFLISFQNENVFDETGMPKERFSAKCLPNSPCSLEIQATKLEDSAVYFCASSHEAWTEAFFGQGTRLTVV.

This rearrangement joins TRBV10-3 to TRBJ1-6, with 8 bases fitting TRBD1. The CDR3 covers 14 residues. Per germline, CDR1 ENHRY and CDR2 SYGVKD. V lost 7 bases, J lost 10 bases, and 9 bases stayed unmatched. The CDR3 reads CAITPDRGDSPLHF. The DNA for the CDR3 is TGTGCCATCACTCCTGACAGGGGAGACTCACCCCTCCACTTT.

The chain joins TRBV20-1 to TRBJ1-1; no clear D. CDR1 DFQATT and CDR2 SNEGSKA come from the germline V gene (reference sequence). The CDR3 runs to 12 residues. Trimming removed 2 bases at V and 5 bases at J, with 9 bases between. CDR3 bases: TGCAGTGCTAGAAGAGATTTTACTGAAGCTTTCTTT. It translates to CSARRDFTEAFF.

The V call is TRBV7-9, the J call TRBJ1-4; no firm D call. This CDR3 comprises 15 residues. Germline CDR1 is SEHNR and CDR2 is FQNEAQ (reference sequence). With 2 bases removed from V and 5 bases from J, the gap between germline ends came to 12 bases. The CDR3 DNA reads as TGTGCCAGCAGCTTAAATGTAGAGCTAAATGAAAAACTGTTTTTT. This sequence encodes CASSLNVELNEKLFF.

This clonotype was recorded a few times. The V gene is TRBV5-1, the J gene TRBJ2-1; D possibly corresponds to TRBD2 (7 bases). The V end was cut by 4 bases, the J end by 7 bases, with 15 bases between. The V gene's germline CDR1 is SGHRS and CDR2 YFSETQ. The CDR3 is 14 amino acids. The CDR3 loop reads CASSGGGLSNEQFF. CDR3 bases: TGCGCCAGCAGCGGGGGGGGGCTGTCGAATGAGCAGTTCTTC.

This clonotype has only a few counts. CDR3 loop: CSAPRAGQETQYF. CDR3 DNA sequence: TGCAGTGCCCCGCGGGCGGGTCAAGAGACCCAGTACTTC. V and J are TRBV20-1 and TRBJ2-5; maybe TRBD2 (5 bases). Trimming removed 6 bases from V and 2 bases from J, with 13 bases in between. CDR1 and CDR2 from the germline V gene are DFQATT and SNEGSKA (reference sequence). CDR3 length: 13 residues.

The chain joins TRBV7-9 to TRBJ1-6; D is perhaps TRBD1 (5 bases). This CDR3 is 17 amino acids long. CDR1 is SEHNR, CDR2 FQNEAQ, per germline (reference sequence). Trimming left V 3 bases short and J 4 bases short, with 16 bases between. CDR3 sequence reads: CASSLARDDFYNSPLHF. The DNA for the CDR3 is TGTGCCAGCAGCTTGGCGAGGGACGACTTTTATAATTCACCCCTCCACTTT.

This clonotype was observed once. The gene calls are TRBV6-2 or TRBV6-3 and TRBJ2-7; no definite D call. Between the trimmed V and J ends, which lost 8 bases and 2 bases, there was a span of 16 bases. The CDR3 totals 14 residues. Germline V gene sequence: CDR1 MNHEY, CDR2 SVGEGT. The CDR3 sequence: CASGRAALTYEQYF. The CDR3 coding sequence is TGTGCCAGCGGAAGGGCAGCCTTAACCTACGAGCAGTACTTC.

The chain couples TRBV6-5 to TRBJ2-2; TRBD1 aligns across 8 bases. This CDR3 is built from 16 residues. Trimming at V came to 5 bases and at J to 4 bases, leaving 9 bases not matched to a gene. Germline-derived CDR1 and CDR2 are MNHEY and SVGAGI. The CDR3 DNA reads as TGTGCCAGCAGTCAACGGACAGGGATAATCACCGGGGAGCTGTTTTTT. It specifies CASSQRTGIITGELFF.

On this clonotype itself: Likely a read error: the CDR3 ends without its conserved phenylalanine or tryptophan. The chain has TRBV4-3 and TRBJ2-3; D is unclear. CDR1 is LGHNA and CDR2 is YSLEER in the germline V gene. V shed 0 bases and J shed 6 bases, with 7 bases lying between them. There are 13 residues in the CDR3. CDR3 loop: CASSQEGWDTQYL. Written as DNA, the CDR3 is TGCGCCAGCAGCCAAGAGGGTTGGGATACGCAGTATCTT.

This clonotype has more than one count but fewer than ten. CDR3 nucleotides: TGCGCCAGCAGTCCCGGACAGGGGGTGGGCTACACCTTC. Its protein product is CASSPGQGVGYTF. The J gene is TRBJ1-2, the V gene TRBV5-1, with 10 bases fitting TRBD1. Germline assignment: CDR1 SGHRS and CDR2 YFSETQ. Germline trimming cut 5 bases from V and 8 bases from J; bases unmatched to any gene: 6. The CDR3 spans 13 residues.